This paragraph covers one T cell receptor beta chain sequence. There is no known antigen for this receptor. One base away there is no much larger clone; base qualities are not given. Peripheral blood CD8+ and CD4+ T cells from healthy donors, Susac syndrome patients and multiple sclerosis patients were profiled using high-throughput TCR beta sequencing. The healthy donors served as controls matched for age and sex. Bulk CD8+ and CD4+ T cells were purified by magnetic negative isolation, while CD8+ TEMRA cells were enriched using FACS. Blood was collected in EDTA tubes and processed within 24 hours, with PBMCs isolated through density gradient centrifugation. PBMCs intended for TCR sequencing were cryopreserved in liquid nitrogen and thawed later in a water bath at 37 degrees C. The sorted or isolated CD4+, CD8+ and CD8+ TEMRA cells had a purity of 90% or higher. The data were obtained in a study of CD8 T cells in Susac syndrome (dated by TCRdb to about 2019). Concerning the study at large: Whether CD8+ T cell activation and differentiation in Susac syndrome was antigen driven was tested using repertoire sequencing.

Broad study findings and their caveats: The number of individuals in the TCR sequencing and HLA analysis was recognized as being relatively small.

RNA was extracted with the RNeasy kit and roughly 0.45 to 1 ug was reverse transcribed using random hexamers. TCR beta CDR3 regions were amplified with the immunoSEQ multiplex PCR assay covering 54 Vbeta and 13 Jbeta segments. PCR amplification bias was corrected using a synthetic template baseline for primer optimization and computational correction. In the authors' own workflow: Only productive sequences were kept, with reads annotated to V, D and J genes according to IMGT and analyzed in immunoSEQ Analyzer. To calculate clonality, Shannon entropy was normalized by log2 of the number of productive unique sequences and then subtracted from one. For each patient and control, public and private clones were evaluated among the 100 most prevalent clones. A clone was defined as Susac-specific if it was absent from the healthy and MS cohorts, from about 1,100 published viral clones and from other ImmuneACCESS disease sequences. Starting from the raw public reads, TCRdb applied fastp trimming at Q25, assembled clones with MiXCR and retained in-frame beta chains. Rows are combined by CDR3 protein, so each entry shows the most common genes and DNA. V and J calls and clone size were set by TCRdb, not the authors. The sample records 180,000 or so distinct CDR3 sequences, 90% to 95% of which are singletons. The ten biggest clones cover roughly 0.14% of the sample.

This clonotype was obtained from a human donor in good health. The source material was CD4+ T cells from PBMCs.

This receptor has the CDR3 CASRDRGDSPLHF. The sequenced DNA is TGTGCCAGCAGGGACAGGGGTGATTCACCCCTCCACTTT. Here the chain combines TRBV2 and TRBJ1-6, with 9 bases in between that match TRBD1. The CDR3 runs 13 amino acids, cysteine and phenylalanine included. Left in the record is the CDR3 DNA by itself, 39 bases read in frame from the first base. Trimmed from V: 6 bases; trimmed from J: 8 bases; junction bases lacking a gene match: 2. The germline V gene specifies SNHLY as CDR1 and FYNNEI as CDR2.